This T cell receptor (beta chain) was sequenced in a study of T cells after yellow fever vaccination. Study-level points and caveats: Abundant clonotypes from the bulk population could get into FACS-sorted repertoires as contaminants. Reappearing after the booster were most of the clones from primary vaccination (around 95% CD4, 70% to 90% CD8). Peaking faster, on day 5 versus 15, the secondary response was nonetheless weaker.

The CDR3 loop spans 15 amino acids. Trimming cost V 5 bases and J 5 bases; bases outside gene matches: 11. This clonotype was detected only a few times. Its specificity is not known. A universal primer site and UMIs were added as TCR cDNA was made by 5'RACE template switching. TCRdb processed the 5' RACE reads anew with MiXCR; each CDR3 protein has one entry. The sample has a few hundred thousand distinct CDR3 sequences, approximately 5.2% seen once; the top ten hold more than 3%. This clonotype was obtained from a man in his late teens or twenties who received the YFV17D yellow fever vaccine. Sequenced material: CD4+ T cells sorted from PBMCs, taken on the day of the yellow fever booster vaccination. The chain carries TRBV12-3 or TRBV12-4 and TRBJ2-5, with 7 bases fitting TRBD1. DNA for the CDR3: TGTGCCAGCAGTGGCCCCGGGACAGTGTGGGAGACCCAGTACTTC. As protein: CASSGPGTVWETQYF.